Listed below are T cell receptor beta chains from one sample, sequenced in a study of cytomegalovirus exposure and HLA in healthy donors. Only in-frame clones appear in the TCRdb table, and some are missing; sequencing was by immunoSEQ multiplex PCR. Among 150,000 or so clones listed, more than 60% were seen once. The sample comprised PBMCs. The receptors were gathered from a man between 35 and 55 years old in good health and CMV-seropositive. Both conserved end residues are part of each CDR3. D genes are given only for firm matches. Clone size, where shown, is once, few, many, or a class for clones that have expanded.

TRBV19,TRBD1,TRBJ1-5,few,TGTGCCAGTAGTATAGATAGACCCGGCAGGGGGTGGGAAAAAAGCAATCAGCCCCAGCATTTT,CASSIDRPGRGWEKSNQPQHF
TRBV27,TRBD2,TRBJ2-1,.,TGTGCCAGCAGTCCCTGGGGACTAGCGGGAGTATCCTACAATGAGCAGTTCTTC,CASSPWGLAGVSYNEQFF
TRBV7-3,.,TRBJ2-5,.,TGTGCCAGCAGCTTAAGGAGAACGGAGACCCAGTACTTC,CASSLRRTETQYF
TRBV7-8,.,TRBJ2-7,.,TGTGCCAGCAGCTTAGCGCCCAGACTCTACGAGCAGTACTTC,CASSLAPRLYEQYF
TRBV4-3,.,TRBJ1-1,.,TGCGCCAGCAGCCAAGGGGAAAGGAGGACTGAAGCTTTCTTT,CASSQGERRTEAFF
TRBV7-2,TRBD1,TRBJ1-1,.,TGTGCCAGCAGCCGGCAGGGGGACACTGAAGCTTTCTTT,CASSRQGDTEAFF
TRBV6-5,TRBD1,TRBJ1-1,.,TGTGCCAGCAGTCGGGACAGGAACACTGAAGCTTTCTTT,CASSRDRNTEAFF
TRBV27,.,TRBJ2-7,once,TGTGCCAGCAGTTTAGGGGCGTTCATCTACGAGCAGTACTTC,CASSLGAFIYEQYF
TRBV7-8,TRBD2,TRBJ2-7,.,TGTGCCAGCAGCTTAGACGGACTAGCGGGAACCTACGAGCAGTACTTC,CASSLDGLAGTYEQYF
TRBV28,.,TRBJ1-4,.,TGTGCCAGCAGCATTGGGGGCTTTAATGAAAAACTGTTTTTT,CASSIGGFNEKLFF
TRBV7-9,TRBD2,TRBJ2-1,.,TGTGCCAGCAGCGGGGGACTAGCGGGGAATGAGCAGTTCTTC,CASSGGLAGNEQFF
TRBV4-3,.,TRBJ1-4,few,TGCGCCAGCAGCCAGGAAGGGGTGGGCTATGAAAAACTGTTTTTT,CASSQEGVGYEKLFF
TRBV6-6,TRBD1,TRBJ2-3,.,TGTGCCAGCAGTTACTCTAAACGGGGACAGGGGGATACGCAGTATTTT,CASSYSKRGQGDTQYF
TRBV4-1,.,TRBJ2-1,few,TGCGCCAGCAGCCAAGCGATGGCAGGGCGTAAATATGAGCAGTTCTTC,CASSQAMAGRKYEQFF
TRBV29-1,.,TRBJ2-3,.,TGCAGCGTTGGTCCTGATACGCAGTATTTT,CSVGPDTQYF
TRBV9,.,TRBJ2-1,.,TGTGCCAGCAGCTCTGCCCTTCCCGGGAATGAGCAGTTCTTC,CASSSALPGNEQFF
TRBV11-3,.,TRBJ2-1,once,TGTGCCAGCAGCTTAAACAGGGACATGGTACATGAGCAGTTCTTC,CASSLNRDMVHEQFF
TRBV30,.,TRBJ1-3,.,TGTGCCTGGAGTGGGGGCGACAGCTTCTCTGGAAACACCATATATTTT,CAWSGGDSFSGNTIYF